Following are 7 T cell receptor beta chains from one sample sequenced in a study of blood T cell repertoires in COVID-19 (dated by TCRdb to 2018 to 2020). Library prep was done by the immunoSEQ multiplex PCR assay. The immuneACCESS repertoire file appears here via TCRdb, limited to in-frame rearrangements. These files lack a portion of the clones; in checked studies, under half of the deficit traces to unresolved V genes, and the cause of the others is not known. A total of 85,000 to 110,000 clones appear in this sample, 84% of them only once. The ten largest clones take up 10% to 15% of the sample. Sequences were obtained from peripheral blood. Every receptor here comes from a human donor in a cohort sampled during active or convalescent COVID-19.

The chain combines TRBV18 with TRBJ1-3, with 7 bases that match TRBD1. The CDR3 consists of 15 residues. The germline gives CDR1 KGHSH, CDR2 LQKENI. Germline trimming cut 2 bases from V and 1 base from J; bases unmatched to any gene: 2. The CDR3 coding sequence is TGTGCCAGCTCACCAGGACAGGTGTCTGGAAACACCATATATTTT. It specifies CASSPGQVSGNTIYF.

J is TRBJ1-2 and V is TRBV7-9; D is unresolved. The CDR3 is 13 amino acids. Trimming removed 1 base from V and 5 bases from J, with 8 bases in between. Germline loops: CDR1 SEHNR, CDR2 FQNEAQ (reference sequence). This CDR3 is CASSLVQVYGYTF. In DNA form, the CDR3 reads TGTGCCAGCAGCTTAGTGCAGGTATATGGCTACACCTTC.

The chain carries TRBV4-3 and TRBJ2-3; D remains ambiguous. The V gene's germline CDR1 is LGHNA and CDR2 YSLEER. CDR3 length: 15 amino acids. V gave up 1 base and J gave up 2 bases, with 10 bases separating them. CDR3 residues: CASSQGPRTTDTQYF. The CDR3 DNA reads as TGCGCCAGCAGCCAAGGGCCCCGAACCACAGATACGCAGTATTTT.

This clone has a count of ten or more. The chain recombines TRBV5-1 with TRBJ1-2, with D perhaps matching TRBD1 (6 bases). This CDR3 contains 17 residues. V was shortened by 4 bases and J by 0 bases, with 19 bases between the two germline ends. The V gene's germline CDR1 is SGHRS and CDR2 YFSETQ. CDR3 residues: CASSLGSNRVSNYGYTF. The CDR3 DNA sequence: TGCGCCAGCAGCCTCGGCTCAAACAGGGTTTCTAACTATGGCTACACCTTC.

V is TRBV5-4 and J is TRBJ1-1, with TRBD1 matching 10 bases. This CDR3 has 14 residues. The ends lost 5 bases at V and 11 bases at J; junction bases unmatched: 12. Per germline, CDR1 SGHNT and CDR2 YYREEE (reference sequence). Here the CDR3 reads CASSKLGTGVGAFF. The CDR3 DNA is TGTGCCAGCAGTAAACTAGGGACAGGGGTTGGCGCTTTCTTT.

J is TRBJ2-1 and V is TRBV20-1; D is possibly TRBD2 (7 bases). V lost 0 bases to trimming and J lost 15 bases, with 12 bases between them. CDR3 length equals 11 residues. CDR1 is DFQATT, CDR2 SNEGSKA, per germline (reference sequence). In nucleotides, the CDR3 is TGCAGTGCTAGAGATGCTAGGGGGGGGTTCTTC. Protein: CSARDARGGFF.

The chain links TRBV6-2 or TRBV6-3 to TRBJ1-1; weak D call: TRBD1 (5 bases). Germline values: CDR1 MNHEY, CDR2 SVGEGT. With 6 bases removed from V and 4 bases from J, the gap between germline ends came to 12 bases. This CDR3 has 13 amino acids. CDR3 loop: CASSRREATEAFF. The CDR3 nucleotides read TGTGCCAGCAGCCGCAGGGAAGCCACTGAAGCTTTCTTT.